This T cell receptor (beta chain) was sequenced in a study of OX40 agonist ivuxolimab in advanced cancers. At the level of the whole study: Ivuxolimab, which targeted the costimulatory receptor OX40 (CD134), was an agonistic, fully human IgG2 monoclonal antibody. Intravenous ivuxolimab was administered to patients every 2 weeks at six dose levels: 0.01, 0.1, 0.3, 1.5, 3 and 10 mg/kg. Of the approximately 54 patients in dose escalation, around 20 had hepatocellular carcinoma, around 15 had melanoma, 9 had renal cell carcinoma and 9 had head and neck cancer. A male proportion of around 80% and a mean age of approximately 58 years, ranging from 23 to 79, were recorded for the dose-escalation cohort. Patients were allowed to have had prior anti-PD-1, anti-PD-L1 or anti-CTLA-4 therapy, and approximately 40% of the dose-escalation patients had been treated with checkpoint inhibitors. Three dose-escalation patients achieved partial responses, one with hepatocellular carcinoma and two with cutaneous melanoma. The point of sequencing TCRbeta in the periphery was to test whether ivuxolimab changed TCR sequence diversity and drove clonal T-cell expansion. The paper describes the monotherapy dose-escalation part (N = 52 patients) of the phase I trial of ivuxolimab.

Points on this clone: Its antigen is not yet known. Qualities for individual bases were not recorded, and no much larger clone is one base off.

The trial excluded patients who had a history of autoimmune disease or who were on systemic immunosuppression. Peripheral blood for TCR sequencing was drawn from every dose cohort at baseline, at cycle 4 day 1 and at cycle 7 day 1. Samples were obtained from an open-label, multicenter, first-in-human phase I dose-escalation trial of ivuxolimab. Adults with locally advanced or metastatic melanoma, renal cell, hepatocellular, or head and neck squamous cell carcinoma were enrolled in the trial. CD4+ and CD8+ T cells were sorted separately from peripheral blood before TCR sequencing. Overall study outcomes, separate from this receptor: At doses of 0.1 to 3.0 mg/kg, clonal expansion of both CD4+ and CD8+ T cells in blood was seen between baseline and week 6. In partial responders in the 0.1-3.0 mg/kg groups, normalized peripheral clonal expansion was found to be among the lowest, especially among CD8+ T cells. After ivuxolimab, CD8+ T cells had more expanded clones than CD4+ T cells on average. Which antigens the clonally expanded peripheral T cells were specific for was not determined. Low levels of normalized T-cell clonal expansion were also seen in some patients who did not respond.

For sequencing of the TCRbeta CDR3 region, genomic DNA was extracted from the sorted cells. The immunoSEQ Assay was used for sequencing of TCRbeta CDR3 regions. Entries here come from immuneACCESS through TCRdb and include only in-frame sequences with V and J called. Some clones fail to appear in such tables; in the studies checked, an unresolved V gene covers under half of the shortfall, and the cause of the remainder is unknown. This sample has under 25,000 clones in its table, and over 65% of those were observed once. Approximately 16% of the sample lies in the top ten. Taken from cysteine to phenylalanine, the CDR3 has 17 residues. Only the CDR3 DNA stays, 51 bases, in frame from base 1. The germline V gene encodes CDR1 MNHEY and CDR2 SMNVEV (reference sequence).

The V and J segments used are TRBV27 and TRBJ2-5, and 10 bases in between align with TRBD1. The last part of the DNA fits TRBJ2-7 better; the J call may be wrong. The TCR comes from an adult with an advanced solid tumor such as melanoma, head and neck, liver or kidney cancer. Sample: CD4+ or CD8+ T cells sorted from blood, taken in a trial of the OX40 agonist ivuxolimab. In nucleotide form, the sequence is TGTGCCAGCAGTCCGAAGACAGGGGGCAAGTGGTCCTACGAGCAGTACTTC. Translated, it gives CASSPKTGGKWSYEQYF.